Each of the 13 T cell receptor beta chains below was sequenced from the same sample in a study of cytomegalovirus exposure and HLA in healthy donors. The PCR ran on 60 Vbeta and 13 Jbeta primers. The table came from immunoSEQ multiplex PCR; TCRdb's copy has only in-frame clones and leaves some out. The sample table sets out 200,000 or so clones. Input material: PBMCs. The receptors derive from a boy between 10 and 17 years old in good health and CMV-seronegative.

This chain links TRBV6-4 with TRBJ2-1, with no clear D. The V gene lost 7 bases and the J gene lost 8 bases, with 12 bases spanning the gap. The germline gives CDR1 MRHNA, CDR2 SNTAGT. The CDR3 sequence is 12 residues long. In nucleotides, the CDR3 is TGTGCCAGCAATGAAGCGACGGATGAGCAGTTCTTC. Amino acid sequence: CASNEATDEQFF.

The CDR3 DNA sequence: TGCGCCAGCAGCTTAGCGGGGACCACAGATACGCAGTATTTT. Translating gives CASSLAGTTDTQYF. The V call is TRBV5-1, the J call TRBJ2-3; the match to TRBD2 covers 7 bases. With 2 bases clipped from V and 2 bases from J, the junction kept 2 bases outside the gene matches. The CDR3 runs 14 residues. Germline V gene data show CDR1 as SGHRS and CDR2 as YFSETQ. The full variable domain, with the rest looked up from reference TRBV5-1 and TRBJ2-3, is KAGVTQTPRYLIKTRGQQVTLSCSPISGHRSVSWYQQTPGQGLQFLFEYFSETQRNKGNFPGRFSGRQFSNSRSEMNVSTLELGDSALYLCASSLAGTTDTQYFGPGTRLTVL.

This chain links TRBV14 with TRBJ1-1, with a possible D match to TRBD1 (6 bases). Trimming took 4 bases from V and 0 from J, leaving 9 bases between them. Germline lookup yields CDR1 SGHDN and CDR2 FVKESK. This CDR3 is 14 amino acids long. This CDR3 is CASSLPGVNTEAFF. In DNA, the CDR3 is TGTGCCAGCAGCCTTCCAGGGGTGAACACTGAAGCTTTCTTT.

The chain links TRBV28 to TRBJ1-2, with unresolved D. This CDR3 has 14 amino acids. The V and J ends lost 2 bases and 1 base respectively, with 8 bases between them. Germline-derived CDR1 and CDR2 are MDHEN and SYDVKM. The CDR3 sequence: CASSLVNFNYGYTF. The CDR3 DNA is TGTGCCAGCAGTTTAGTTAACTTTAACTATGGCTACACCTTC.

The rearrangement uses TRBV6-5 and TRBJ2-4; no reliable D call. V shed 0 bases and J shed 3 bases, with 3 bases lying between them. This CDR3 is 13 amino acids long. Germline V gene data show CDR1 as MNHEY and CDR2 as SVGAGI. The CDR3 is CASSYSLKNIQYF. As DNA, the CDR3 is TGTGCCAGCAGTTACTCCCTCAAAAACATTCAGTACTTC.

The chain recombines TRBV4-2 with TRBJ1-1; D is unresolved. The CDR3 sequence is 15 residues long. Deletions cut 2 bases from V and 1 base from J, with 11 bases between. Looked up from germline, CDR1 is LGHNA and CDR2 is YNFKEQ. CDR3 in amino acids: CASSQSLRQNTEAFF. CDR3 bases: TGTGCCAGCAGCCAAAGTTTGAGACAGAACACTGAAGCTTTCTTT.

The V call is TRBV7-9, the J call TRBJ2-5; TRBD1 matches at 10 bases. CDR3 length: 14 amino acids. Germline values: CDR1 SEHNR, CDR2 FQNEAQ (reference sequence). Trimming took 5 bases from V and 11 from J; bases not matched to a gene: 11. Here the CDR3 reads CASSLGQGLVRQYF. The CDR3 DNA reads as TGTGCCAGCAGCCTGGGACAGGGGCTGGTCAGGCAGTACTTC.

The chain uses TRBV28 and TRBJ2-1, with 7 bases aligning to TRBD1. The CDR3 sequence is 15 residues long. Germline CDR1 and CDR2: MDHEN and SYDVKM. V was clipped by 6 bases and J by 9 bases; unmatched bases: 14. CDR3 in DNA: TGTGCCAGCAGACGGCAGGGGGTAACTTTTGCTGAGCAGTTCTTC. Encoded protein: CASRRQGVTFAEQFF.

The V and J genes are TRBV28 and TRBJ2-7, with TRBD1 matching over 9 bases. J gave up 8 bases and V 6 bases, and 14 bases lay outside the gene matches. CDR3 size: 15 residues. Germline assignment: CDR1 MDHEN and CDR2 SYDVKM. CDR3 sequence: CASSPWTGALYQQYF. The CDR3 bases are TGTGCCAGCAGCCCTTGGACAGGGGCCCTATACCAGCAGTACTTC.

The rearrangement uses TRBV6-5 and TRBJ2-5, with 10 nucleotides matching TRBD2. J lost 4 bases, V lost 0 bases, and 5 bases had no gene match. The CDR3 covers 16 residues. Germline V gene sequence: CDR1 MNHEY, CDR2 SVGAGI. CDR3 in DNA: TGTGCCAGCAGTTACTCGCCTAGCGGGGGAGGAGAGACCCAGTACTTC. Translation gives CASSYSPSGGGETQYF.

The chain uses TRBV9 and TRBJ1-4, with D unresolved. Between the trimmed V and J ends, which lost 7 bases and 2 bases, there was a span of 15 bases. Germline CDR1 reads SGDLS; CDR2 reads YYNGEE. There are 15 residues in the CDR3. The CDR3 spells CASGLSGGTNEKLFF. DNA for the CDR3: TGTGCCAGCGGGTTAAGCGGCGGGACTAATGAAAAACTGTTTTTT. The full variable domain, with the rest looked up from reference TRBV9 and TRBJ1-4, is DSGVTQTPKHLITATGQRVTLRCSPRSGDLSVYWYQQSLDQGLQFLIQYYNGEERAKGNILERFSAQQFPDLHSELNLSSLELGDSALYFCASGLSGGTNEKLFFGSGTQLSVL.

This sequence joins TRBV18 and TRBJ1-1; TRBD1 aligns across 9 bases. CDR3 length: 16 amino acids. Per the germline V gene, CDR1 is KGHSH and CDR2 is LQKENI. Trimming removed 5 bases from V and 0 bases from J; junction bases left unmatched: 7. In DNA form, the CDR3 reads TGTGCCAGCTCAGGACAGGGGAGGGAAATGAACACTGAAGCTTTCTTT. This codes for CASSGQGREMNTEAFF.

The J gene is TRBJ2-4, the V gene TRBV28, with 8 bases fitting TRBD2. The V gene end was trimmed by 6 bases and the J gene end by 7 bases; junction bases not matched to a gene: 8. The germline V gene has CDR1 MDHEN and CDR2 SYDVKM. The CDR3 loop spans 14 amino acids. The CDR3, as DNA: TGTGCCAGCAGCTCCCGGGGGGGCGGGAACATTCAGTACTTC. It translates to CASSSRGGGNIQYF.